These T cell receptor beta chains were read from a single sample in a study of OX40 agonist ivuxolimab in advanced cancers. The method was immunoSEQ multiplex PCR; TCRdb's version includes in-frame clones alone and lacks a portion of them. Among approximately 50,000 clones listed, more than 75% were seen once. The starting material was CD4+ or CD8+ T cells sorted from blood, obtained in a trial of the OX40 agonist ivuxolimab. The origin of the receptors is an adult with an advanced solid tumor such as melanoma, head and neck, liver or kidney cancer. Each CDR3 is given with its conserved first and last residue. A D gene is named only where the DNA matches it firmly. Only part of the rows carry a size: once, few, many, or a class if the clone is expanded.

TGTGCCATCAGTGATACCGGCAAGAGATCCTACGAGCAGTACTTC CAISDTGKRSYEQYF - - TRBJ2-7 TRBV10-3
TGTGCCAGCAGTTTCCGCGCAGGAGGCAATCAGCCCCAGCATTTT CASSFRAGGNQPQHF - - TRBJ1-5 TRBV28
TGTGCCAGCATCGAGGACAGCTCCTACAATGAGCAGTTCTTC CASIEDSSYNEQFF - - TRBJ2-1 TRBV7-9
TGTGCCAGCAGTCCCCCGGGGGCCACTGAAGCTTTCTTT CASSPPGATEAFF - - TRBJ1-1 TRBV6-5
TGTGCCAGCAGTCTTGAGACGGGGGGGTTGGATGGCTACACCTTC CASSLETGGLDGYTF - - TRBJ1-2 TRBV5-4
TGTGCCAGCAGCTTAGATCTCGGTAGGGTTCCTGAAGCTTTCTTT CASSLDLGRVPEAFF - - TRBJ1-1 TRBV11-2
TGTGCCAGCAGCTCAAGTCGGGTCCCCGGGGAGCTGTTTTTT CASSSSRVPGELFF - - TRBJ2-2 TRBV7-3
TGTGCCAGCAGCCCAGACGGATATAATTCACCCCTCCACTTT CASSPDGYNSPLHF - - TRBJ1-6 TRBV5-4
TGTGCCAGCAGCCACGTAGCGGGGGGCACCTACAATGAGCAGTTCTTC CASSHVAGGTYNEQFF - TRBD2 TRBJ2-1 TRBV4-2
TGTGCCAGTAGCAACCCCGCGGGCAGCTATGGCTACACCTTC CASSNPAGSYGYTF - - TRBJ1-2 TRBV19
TGTGCCAGCAGCTTAGGAGCTCGCCGCACAGATACGCAGTATTTT CASSLGARRTDTQYF - - TRBJ2-3 TRBV7-9
TGTGCCAGCACCCTTCTGGGGGGCGCAGGGCAGCCCCAGCATTTT CASTLLGGAGQPQHF - - TRBJ1-5 TRBV6-1
TGTGCCAGCAGCCCCGGGACAGGGGATCAGCCCCAGCATTTT CASSPGTGDQPQHF - TRBD1 TRBJ1-5 TRBV7-9
TGCGCCAGCAGCTTGGGACTAGGCACAGATACGCAGTATTTT CASSLGLGTDTQYF - - TRBJ2-3 TRBV5-1
TGTGCCAGCAGTTTATCCCAGGGTTCTAACTATGGCTACACCTTC CASSLSQGSNYGYTF - - TRBJ1-2 TRBV27
TGCGCCAGCAGCTTGACTACTCAAGAGACCCAGTACTTC CASSLTTQETQYF - - TRBJ2-5 TRBV5-1
TGTGCCAGCAGTTTAAGGTCAGGGGGGGCCTACGAGCAGTACTTC CASSLRSGGAYEQYF - - TRBJ2-7 TRBV28
TGTGCCAGCGTTAGCGGGAGGGAAGGTCCCTACAATGAGCAGTTCTTC CASVSGREGPYNEQFF few TRBD2 TRBJ2-1 TRBV6-6
TGTGCCAGCAGCTTAGCGCCGCTAGCGGGAGGATCTAGCCTAAACAATGAGCAGTTCTTC CASSLAPLAGGSSLNNEQFF - TRBD2 TRBJ2-1 TRBV7-6
TGTGCCAGCAGCCCAACCGGGACAGGGGTTCGATATGAGCAGTTCTTC CASSPTGTGVRYEQFF - TRBD1 TRBJ2-1 TRBV9
TGTGCCAGCAGTTACTCTCAGGGTCCCTCTCACGAGCAGTACTTC CASSYSQGPSHEQYF - - TRBJ2-7 TRBV6-5
TGTGCCTGGAGTGCTACATTCTCTGGAAACACCATATATTTT CAWSATFSGNTIYF - - TRBJ1-3 TRBV30
TGTACGGGACAAGCATTAATGAACACTGAAGCTTTCTTT CTGQALMNTEAFF once - TRBJ1-1 TRBV6-6
TGTGCCAGCAGCTTAGGTCGGGCCAACTATGGCTACACCTTC CASSLGRANYGYTF - - TRBJ1-2 TRBV7-2
TGCGCCACCCTAGGGGGGCCCGCCGGGCGGGCCCAGTACTTC CATLGGPAGRAQYF - - TRBJ2-5 TRBV10-2
TGTGCCAGCAGCACCCGCACAGGAACCCACGAGCAGTACTTC CASSTRTGTHEQYF few - TRBJ2-7 TRBV11-2
TGTGCCAGCTCACCGGGACAGCAAGAGACCCAGTACTTC CASSPGQQETQYF - TRBD1 TRBJ2-5 TRBV18
TGTGCCAGCAGCCGCGACTATGGCTACACCTTC CASSRDYGYTF - - TRBJ1-2 TRBV5-4
TGCGCCAGCAGCCGGGGTACTCGGACCACTGAAGCTTTCTTT CASSRGTRTTEAFF - - TRBJ1-1 TRBV4-3
TGCGCCAGCAGCTTGGAGAGGAACTATGGCTACACCTTC CASSLERNYGYTF - - TRBJ1-2 TRBV5-1
TGTGCCAGCGTTAGCGGGAACTCCTACGAGCAGTACTTC CASVSGNSYEQYF - TRBD2 TRBJ2-7 TRBV19
TGCGCCAGCAGTGCACAGCGAACCCAAGAGACCCAGTACTTC CASSAQRTQETQYF few - TRBJ2-5 TRBV10-1
TGTGCCAGCAGTCCTGACAGGGGAAATTCACCCCTCCACTTT CASSPDRGNSPLHF - TRBD1 TRBJ1-6 TRBV5-6
TGTGCCAGCAGCGAGAACTCCGCCAACTGGGACGAGCAGTACTTC CASSENSANWDEQYF once - TRBJ2-7 TRBV9